This T cell receptor (beta chain) was sequenced for a study of tumor-infiltrating lymphocytes in oesophageal squamous cell carcinoma. TCRdb reprocessed the PCR reads via MiXCR and lists one record per CDR3 protein. Of under 20,000 distinct CDR3 sequences listed, 40% to 45% are singletons. The germline V and J ends were trimmed by 0 bases and 7 bases, with 16 bases remaining between them. The CDR3 totals 16 residues. The germline V gene has CDR1 SGHRS and CDR2 YFSETQ. The receptor was isolated from a male donor with esophageal squamous cell carcinoma. The sample taken for sequencing was normal esophageal tissue next to the tumor. V and J are TRBV5-1 and TRBJ2-2, with D possibly being TRBD2 (5 bases). CDR3 DNA sequence: TGCGCCAGCAGCTTGGTACTAGTCGCTTCCTTCGGGGAGCTGTTTTTT. This codes for CASSLVLVASFGELFF.